This T cell receptor beta chain was documented in a study of blood T cell repertoires in COVID-19 (dated by TCRdb to the early 2020s). General notes on the study: Collaborator samples came from the United States, Italy and Spain and covered acute and convalescent phases of COVID-19. Deeply sampled blood TCRbeta repertoires from subjects exposed to, actively infected with, or recovered from COVID-19 were included in the dataset. Sample metadata almost always included a de-identified subject ID, COVID-19 status, age in years and sex. The repertoires were released in a freely available public database intended as a resource for research on the immune response to SARS-CoV-2. Where HLA class I and class II types were available, the types were taken from metadata supplied by the sample provider, not from assay-based typing. The material from the prospective study consisted of cDNA or gDNA derived from T cells, B-cell-depleted T cells, or PBMCs. Samples came from the ongoing ImmuneRACE study (first 160 participants) plus 1,254 subjects from 6 global collaborators.

As concerns this clone: Its antigen remains unidentified. Base qualities were left out, and no much larger clone turns up one base away.

Results the study describes overall, beyond this receptor: How much clinical and demographic metadata was included differed by source and by participant, and the metadata was provided uncurated.

TCRbeta CDR3 regions were amplified from genomic DNA using the immunoSEQ Assay, a bias-controlled multiplex PCR. The paper's processing steps were these. The number of nucleated cells in each sample was estimated by amplification of reference gene primers within the assay. Sequence reads were collapsed and filtered to measure the absolute abundance of every unique TCRbeta CDR3 rearrangement. For each sample, productive Simpson clonality was calculated as the square root of Simpson's diversity index over productive rearrangements. Entries here come from immuneACCESS through TCRdb and include only in-frame sequences with V and J called. Some clones fail to appear in such tables; in the studies checked, an unresolved V gene covers under half of the shortfall, and the cause of the remainder is unknown. Clone size and V and J calls were adopted from that table, with D and trimming inferred from the DNA. The sample yields over 200,000 clones; approximately 83% were counted once. Around 26% of the sample lies in the top ten.

Each collaborating institution followed its own protocols to collect whole blood in K2EDTA tubes. Collaborator samples were shipped for TCRbeta analysis as frozen whole blood, isolated PBMCs, or DNA extracted from either sample type. The CDR3 holds 17 amino acids from the cysteine to the phenylalanine. Just CDR3 DNA is preserved here, 51 bases in frame from base 1. Relative to germline, V is missing 7 bases and J is missing 0 bases, with 6 bases of the junction outside any gene match. The germline V gene encodes CDR1 SGHVS and CDR2 FQNEAQ. Material for sequencing was peripheral blood. Here the chain combines TRBV7-8 and TRBJ2-3; 14 bases in the junction line up with TRBD2. The sequence was obtained from a middle-aged man with acute or convalescent COVID-19. In nucleotide form, the sequence is TGTGCCAGCATTGGACTAGCGGGAGGCCTAAGCACAGATACGCAGTATTTT. This encodes CASIGLAGGLSTDTQYF.